This record looks at one T cell receptor (beta chain) sequence and its context. Its specificity is unknown. This CDR3 region has 14 residues. V was shortened by 5 bases and J by 3 bases, with 13 bases between the two germline ends. The V gene's germline CDR1 is MNHEY and CDR2 SVGAGI. The sample belongs to a study of shared clonotypes between healthy human individuals. Study-level points and caveats: The study drew on few donors, limiting represented genetic and exposure-history diversity. Sharing of clonotypes among donors was expected to vary with sequencing depth. The four-donor shared clonotypes exceeded non-shared clonotypes in generation probability, with non-shared ones scoring lower.

As handled by the study authors: Because ImmunoSEQ provided only junction sequences with no quality scores, the filtering differed. Here immunoSEQ multiplex PCR was the method, and the copy in TCRdb shows in-frame clones only, minus some. D and trimming were read from the DNA, whereas the V and J calls and clone size are those reported in that table. The top ten hold around 15% of the sample, which has a few hundred thousand clones, about nine tenths seen once. The J gene is TRBJ1-1, the V gene TRBV6-5; D may be TRBD1 (6 bases). This receptor was taken from a man in his late teens or twenties in good health. The sequenced material came from memory CD8+ T cells sorted from blood. Documented subset: CD45RO+ cells pooled with CCR7-negative TemRA cells. The CDR3 spells CASSTGSGDTEAFF. CDR3 nucleotides: TGTGCCAGCAGTACAGGGAGCGGGGACACTGAAGCTTTCTTT.